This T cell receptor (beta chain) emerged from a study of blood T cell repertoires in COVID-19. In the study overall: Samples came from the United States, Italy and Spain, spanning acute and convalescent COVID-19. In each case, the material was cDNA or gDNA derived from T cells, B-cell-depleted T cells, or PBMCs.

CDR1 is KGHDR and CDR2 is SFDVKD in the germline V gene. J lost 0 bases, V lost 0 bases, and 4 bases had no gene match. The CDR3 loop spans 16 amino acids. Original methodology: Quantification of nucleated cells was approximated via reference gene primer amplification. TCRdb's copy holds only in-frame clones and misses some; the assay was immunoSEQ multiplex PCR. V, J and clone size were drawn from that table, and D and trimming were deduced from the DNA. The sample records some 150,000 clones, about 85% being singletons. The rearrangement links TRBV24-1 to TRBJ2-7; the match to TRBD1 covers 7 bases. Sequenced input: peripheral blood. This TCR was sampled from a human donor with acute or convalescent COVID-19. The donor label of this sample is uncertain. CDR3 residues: CATSDLQTGSSYEQYF. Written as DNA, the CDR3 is TGTGCCACCAGTGATTTGCAGACAGGGAGCTCCTACGAGCAGTACTTC.